These 3 T cell receptor beta chains originate from one sample sequenced in a study of cytomegalovirus exposure and HLA in healthy donors. Use of 60 Vbeta and 13 Jbeta primers characterized the PCR. TCRdb keeps only in-frame clones here, not all; method: immunoSEQ multiplex PCR. The top ten hold roughly 1.9% of the sample, which has 120,000 to 150,000 clones, about 80% seen once. The material sequenced was PBMCs. These receptors were collected from a man aged 35 to 55 in good health and CMV-seronegative.

V gene TRBV7-7 combines with J gene TRBJ2-1; TRBD2 aligns across 12 bases. V was pared by 2 bases and J by 10 bases, with 3 bases of the junction left unmatched. Looked up from germline, CDR1 is SSHAT and CDR2 is FNYEAQ (reference sequence). This CDR3 comprises 14 residues. CDR3 amino acids: CASSLSGLAGEQFF. CDR3 DNA: TGTGCCAGCAGCTTATCCGGACTAGCGGGGGAGCAGTTCTTC. Variable domain in full (rest from reference TRBV7-7 and TRBJ2-1): GAGVSQSPRYKVTKRGQDVTLRCDPISSHATLYWYQQALGQGPEFLTYFNYEAQPDKSGLPSDRFSAERPEGSISTLTIQRTEQRDSAMYRCASSLSGLAGEQFFGPGTRLTVL.

This clone came up once. J is TRBJ2-5 and V is TRBV27; maybe TRBD1 (6 bases). Trimming took off 4 bases at V and 3 bases at J, with 12 bases between the two ends. Looked up from germline, CDR1 is MNHEY and CDR2 is SMNVEV (reference sequence). The CDR3 totals 14 residues. CDR3 coding DNA: TGTGCCAGCAGTTCGACAGGCTTTGAAGAGACCCAGTACTTC. Its protein is CASSSTGFEETQYF.

The rearrangement uses TRBV6-5 and TRBJ1-2; tentatively, D is TRBD1 (6 bases). Germline CDR1 MNHEY, CDR2 SVGAGI. The length of the CDR3 is 14 residues. The ends were cut back, 6 bases at V and 8 bases at J, with 19 bases in the middle. CDR3 nucleotide sequence: TGTGCCAGCAGACCAGCGCGGGGGGCGGGAGGCTACACCTTC. Encoded protein: CASRPARGAGGYTF.